The rows below give T cell receptor beta chains drawn from one sample of a study of low-dose radiotherapy and immunotherapy resistance in tumors. TCRdb re-called the reads with MiXCR, one entry per CDR3 protein. The sample shows 65,000 to 90,000 distinct CDR3 sequences, approximately 17% of them seen only once. The sample was PBMCs, taken before treatment. The receptors were sampled from a male donor with prostate cancer. CDR3s include the opening cysteine and the closing phenylalanine or tryptophan. A D gene is named only where the DNA matches it firmly. Size is omitted from some rows. Given values are once, few, many or a class for expanded clones.

TRBJ1-4,-,TRBV24-1,many,CATSDLQSGRNEKLFF,TGTGCCACCAGTGATTTGCAATCAGGCCGTAATGAAAAACTGTTTTTT
TRBJ1-6,TRBD1,TRBV15,few,CATSESTGVGTPLHF,TGTGCCACCAGCGAATCGACAGGGGTTGGGACACCCCTCCACTTT
TRBJ2-1,-,TRBV5-4,many,CASTAGTTSGNEQFF,TGTGCCAGCACCGCCGGGACCACCTCAGGCAATGAGCAGTTCTTC
TRBJ1-2,-,TRBV28,-,CASSLWQRNYGYTF,TGTGCCAGCAGTTTGTGGCAGAGAAACTATGGCTACACCTTC
TRBJ2-6,-,TRBV5-6,many,CASSLPGLHSGANVLTF,TGTGCCAGCAGCTTGCCGGGGTTGCACTCTGGGGCCAACGTCCTGACTTTC
TRBJ2-1,TRBD2,TRBV28,many,CASSLPPGTSGRDNEQFF,TGTGCCAGCAGTCTCCCCCCCGGGACTAGCGGCCGAGACAATGAGCAGTTCTTC
TRBJ2-3,-,TRBV7-2,many,CASSRTYADTQYF,TGTGCCAGCAGCCGGACGTATGCGGATACGCAGTATTTT
TRBJ2-7,-,TRBV5-1,many,CASSLTGKSSYEQYF,TGCGCCAGCAGCTTGACAGGAAAATCCTCCTACGAGCAGTACTTC
TRBJ2-7,-,TRBV18,many,CASSPPSSYEQYF,TGTGCCAGCTCACCTCCGAGCTCCTACGAGCAGTACTTC
TRBJ2-3,TRBD2,TRBV10-1,many,CASSQTSGRTDTQYF,TGCGCCAGCAGCCAAACTAGCGGACGCACAGATACGCAGTATTTT